The next 18 T cell receptor beta chains were all read from a single sample in a study of blood T cells in healthy people across ages. A sample-barcoded 5' primer and a J-beta primer mix were used in a second PCR of about 7 to 12 cycles. TCRdb recomputed calls from the 5' RACE reads with MiXCR, one row per CDR3 protein. The data hold about 800,000 distinct CDR3 sequences, with approximately 25% observed a single time. These data were likewise used in another study, on T cells of mothers and their children.

Sequencing input: blood. These receptors originate from a boy between 10 and 17 years old in good health.

Only a few counts were recorded for this clonotype. The genes are TRBV7-3 and TRBJ2-2; D remains unclear. Germline assignment: CDR1 SGHTA and CDR2 FQGTGA. The CDR3 consists of 13 residues. Trimming pared 1 base from V and 4 bases from J, leaving 4 bases between. CDR3 loop: CASSLRRTGELFF. The CDR3 DNA sequence: TGTGCCAGCAGCTTAAGACGCACCGGGGAGCTGTTTTTT.

The gene calls are TRBV3-1 and TRBJ2-2, with TRBD2 as a possible D gene (7 bases). The germline V and J ends were trimmed by 5 bases and 6 bases, with 16 bases remaining between them. The CDR3 is made up of 15 amino acids. Germline V gene sequence: CDR1 LGHDT, CDR2 YNNKEL (reference sequence). The chain's CDR3 is CASSNTGGPPGELFF. In nucleotides, the CDR3 is TGTGCCAGCAGCAATACGGGGGGCCCACCCGGGGAGCTGTTTTTT. Looking up the rest from reference TRBV3-1 and TRBJ2-2 gives the full variable domain: DTAVSQTPKYLVTQMGNDKSIKCEQNLGHDTMYWYKQDSKKFLKIMFSYNNKELIINETVPNRFSPKSPDKAHLNLHINSLELGDSAVYFCASSNTGGPPGELFFGEGSRLTVL.

On this clonotype: At one end the junction does not follow the germline gene, possibly because of a read error. The chain couples TRBV29-1 to TRBJ2-5; D tentatively fits TRBD1 or TRBD2 (5 bases each). The CDR3 is 12 residues long. Germline V gene data show CDR1 as SQVTM and CDR2 as ANQGSEA. The CDR3 protein is CSVVEGAGTRYF. The DNA of the CDR3 is TGCAGCGTTGTAGAGGGCGCTGGGACCCGGTACTTC.

The chain employs TRBV5-1 and TRBJ2-1; the D gene could be TRBD1 or TRBD2 (7 bases each). The J call may not be correct, given that the DNA end is closer to TRBJ2-7. The CDR3 spans 14 residues. Germline CDR1 is SGHRS and CDR2 is YFSETQ. CDR3 sequence (DNA): TGCGCCAGCAGCTTGTCAGGGGGGGCGGGCGAGCAGTACTTC. Residues: CASSLSGGAGEQYF.

The chain employs TRBV7-2 and TRBJ2-1; D gene ambiguous. The last part of the DNA fits TRBJ2-7 better; the J call may be wrong. The CDR3 is made up of 17 amino acids. Germline V gene data show CDR1 as SGHTA and CDR2 as FQGNSA. The CDR3 nucleotides read TGTGCCAGCAGCTTTCTGGGTGGGCAGAGCATTACCTACGAGCAGTACTTC. This gives the protein CASSFLGGQSITYEQYF.

V gene TRBV6-5 combines with J gene TRBJ2-4; 11 bases fit TRBD2. Germline CDR1 reads MNHEY; CDR2 reads SVGAGI. The CDR3 is 15 amino acids. J lost 8 bases, V lost 0 bases, and 3 bases had no gene match. This CDR3 reads CASSYSSGRADIQYF. The CDR3 DNA follows: TGTGCCAGCAGTTACTCTAGCGGGAGGGCTGACATTCAGTACTTC.

This clonotype was observed once. This chain joins TRBV5-1 and TRBJ2-3; a weak D match, TRBD2 (6 bases). There are 16 residues in the CDR3. CDR1 and CDR2 from the germline V gene are SGHRS and YFSETQ. Trimming shortened V by 4 bases and J by 1 base, and 16 bases separated the two germline ends. The CDR3: CASSLTGTPGTDTQYF. Here the CDR3 DNA reads TGCGCCAGCAGCCTGACCGGGACTCCTGGCACAGATACGCAGTATTTT.

This clonotype was counted between two and nine times. The V and J genes are TRBV7-9 and TRBJ2-1; possible D gene TRBD2, 5 bases. CDR1 is SEHNR, CDR2 FQNEAQ, per germline (reference sequence). This CDR3 is built from 15 residues. Trimming cost V 3 bases and J 2 bases, with 11 bases left between them. The CDR3 bases are TGTGCCAGCAGCTTCTTGGACGGGGCCTACAATGAGCAGTTCTTC. This gives the protein CASSFLDGAYNEQFF.

This clonotype was observed a handful of times. The V and J genes are TRBV9 and TRBJ1-4; no clear D gene. The CDR3 consists of 16 residues. V was pared by 4 bases and J by 3 bases, with 16 bases between. Germline CDR1 reads SGDLS; CDR2 reads YYNGEE. The CDR3 DNA is TGTGCCAGCAGCCCTTACTCCGAGAGAGCTAATGAAAAACTGTTTTTT. Translating it yields CASSPYSERANEKLFF.

The chain carries TRBV27 and TRBJ2-7, with 14 bases identical to TRBD2. V trimming: 5 bases; J trimming: 0 bases; junction bases outside the gene matches: 6. CDR1 and CDR2 from the germline V gene are MNHEY and SMNVEV (reference sequence). CDR3 length: 17 residues. As DNA, the CDR3 is TGTGCCAGCAGTGGGCGGACTAGCGGGGGGTACTCCTACGAGCAGTACTTC. Encoded protein: CASSGRTSGGYSYEQYF.

The genes are TRBV6-2 or TRBV6-3 and TRBJ2-7; D may be TRBD2 (6 bases). This CDR3 has 16 amino acids. Trimming cost V 0 bases and J 0 bases, with 12 bases left between them. Per germline, CDR1 MNHEY and CDR2 SVGEGT. The CDR3 loop reads CASSYSPAGSSYEQYF. Written as DNA, the CDR3 is TGTGCCAGCAGTTACTCACCGGCCGGGAGCTCCTACGAGCAGTACTTC.

The chain uses TRBV6-2 or TRBV6-3 and TRBJ2-1; TRBD2 is a possible D gene (6 bases). Germline V gene lookup returns CDR1 MNHEY and CDR2 SVGEGT. Trimming shortened V by 7 bases and J by 1 base, and 14 bases separated the two germline ends. CDR3 length: 15 residues. The CDR3 DNA reads as TGTGCCAGCATCCGTTCCGGGGGTTCCTACAATGAGCAGTTCTTC. It translates to CASIRSGGSYNEQFF.

This clonotype has a count of ten or more. The chain uses TRBV30 and TRBJ2-1; 7 bases line up with TRBD1. Germline values: CDR1 GTSNPN, CDR2 SVGIG (reference sequence). The V and J ends lost 0 bases and 9 bases, in that order; junction bases with no gene match: 5. CDR3 length equals 13 residues. CDR3: CAWSVLTGVEQFF. The CDR3 nucleotides are TGTGCCTGGAGTGTCCTCACAGGGGTTGAGCAGTTCTTC.

The chain recombines TRBV6-1 with TRBJ2-5; D perhaps matches TRBD2 (6 bases). V lost 3 bases and J lost 4, with 24 bases in between. Germline V CDR1 and CDR2: MNHNS, SASEGT. The CDR3 extends over 18 amino acids. The CDR3, as DNA: TGTGCCAGCAGTGATCGGGAGTCGGGACTCAAGTACCGAGAGACCCAGTACTTC. The encoded protein is CASSDRESGLKYRETQYF.

This clonotype was detected only a few times. This chain links TRBV9 with TRBJ2-3, with D perhaps being TRBD1 or TRBD2 (5 bases each). Per the germline V gene, CDR1 is SGDLS and CDR2 is YYNGEE. CDR3 length: 13 amino acids. The germline V and J ends were trimmed by 0 bases and 9 bases, with 11 bases remaining between them. The CDR3 DNA follows: TGTGCCAGCAGCGTAGAAGGTGGGGGAACGCAGTATTTT. It translates to CASSVEGGGTQYF.

The chain recombines TRBV6-2 or TRBV6-3 with TRBJ2-3; 7 positions agree with TRBD1. This CDR3 comprises 14 residues. V dropped 6 bases and J dropped 6; count of bases not matched to a gene: 9. Germline CDR1 reads MNHEY; CDR2 reads SVGEGT. This chain's CDR3 is CASRPTEDRDTQYF. The CDR3 bases are TGTGCCAGCAGACCTACCGAGGACAGGGATACGCAGTATTTT.

J is TRBJ2-3 and V is TRBV20-1; D is unclear. Trimming removed 4 bases from V and 0 bases from J, with 20 bases in between. CDR1 and CDR2 (germline): DFQATT, SNEGSKA (reference sequence). The CDR3 consists of 17 residues. The DNA for the CDR3 is TGCAGTGCTATTGGGGAAAGTCGTACGTGGAGCACAGATACGCAGTATTTT. Its protein is CSAIGESRTWSTDTQYF.

This clonotype appeared a single time. The chain joins TRBV19 to TRBJ2-1; TRBD2 matches 10 bases. Germline values: CDR1 LNHDA, CDR2 SQIVND (reference sequence). V gave up 7 bases and J gave up 7 bases; unmatched junction bases: 10. CDR3 length equals 15 residues. The CDR3 coding sequence is TGTGCCAGTACGGCCCCAGCGGGAGGGCTGAATGAGCAGTTCTTC. It encodes CASTAPAGGLNEQFF.